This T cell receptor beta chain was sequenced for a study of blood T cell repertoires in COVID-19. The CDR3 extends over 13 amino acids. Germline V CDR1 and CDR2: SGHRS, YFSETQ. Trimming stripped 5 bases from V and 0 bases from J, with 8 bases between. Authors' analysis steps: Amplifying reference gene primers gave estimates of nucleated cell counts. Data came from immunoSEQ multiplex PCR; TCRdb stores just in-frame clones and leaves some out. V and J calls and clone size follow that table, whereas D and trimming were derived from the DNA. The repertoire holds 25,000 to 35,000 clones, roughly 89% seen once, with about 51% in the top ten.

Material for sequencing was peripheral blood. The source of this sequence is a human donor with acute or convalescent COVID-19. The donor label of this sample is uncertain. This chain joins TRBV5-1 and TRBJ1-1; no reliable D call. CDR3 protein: CASSQAMNTEAFF. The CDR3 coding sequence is TGCGCCAGCAGTCAGGCAATGAACACTGAAGCTTTCTTT.